The 29 T cell receptor beta chains below all came from one sample that was sequenced in a study of cytomegalovirus exposure and HLA in healthy donors (dated by TCRdb to about 2017). Libraries were constructed by the immunoSEQ multiplex PCR assay. A mixture of 60 forward primers for TCR Vbeta segments and 13 reverse primers for TCR Jbeta segments was used in the multiplex PCR. TCRdb retrieved this table from immuneACCESS and kept in-frame rearrangements only. Not all clones are present; in checked studies, unresolved V genes account for under half, and no reason is known for the remainder. For this sample the table gives around 170,000 clones, of which over 70% were detected only once. In total, the top ten clones hold around 1.3% of the sample. Material for sequencing was PBMCs. The receptors were sampled from a man aged 50 to 60 in good health and CMV-seropositive.

V and J are TRBV6-1 and TRBJ1-2; a possible D gene is TRBD1 (6 bases). V was shortened by 2 bases and J by 0 bases, with 19 bases between the two germline ends. The CDR3 covers 18 residues. CDR1 MNHNS and CDR2 SASEGT come from the germline V gene. DNA of the CDR3: TGTGCCAGCAGTGAATTGCGGGTGGCAGGGGCGCCTAACTATGGCTACACCTTC. As protein: CASSELRVAGAPNYGYTF.

The chain links TRBV9 to TRBJ2-2, with 8 bases that match TRBD2. The V gene's germline CDR1 is SGDLS and CDR2 YYNGEE. The CDR3 has 17 amino acids. J gave up 0 bases and V 4 bases, and 8 bases lay outside the gene matches. The DNA for the CDR3 is TGTGCCAGCAGCCCCCGAATAGCGGGGCCGAACACCGGGGAGCTGTTTTTT. This codes for CASSPRIAGPNTGELFF.

The J gene is TRBJ2-5, the V gene TRBV7-2; tentatively, D is TRBD2 (5 bases). CDR1 and CDR2 from the germline V gene are SGHTA and FQGNSA. The CDR3 has 14 residues. Trimming stripped 5 bases from V and 2 bases from J, with 12 bases between. The chain's CDR3 is CASSAAGIQETQYF. CDR3 nucleotides: TGTGCCAGCAGCGCGGCGGGCATACAAGAGACCCAGTACTTC. Combining the CDR3 with reference TRBV7-2 and TRBJ2-5 gives the whole variable domain GAGVSQSPSNKVTEKGKDVELRCDPISGHTALYWYRQSLGQGLEFLIYFQGNSAPDKSGLPSDRFSAERTGGSVSTLTIQRTQQEDSAVYLCASSAAGIQETQYFGPGTRLLVL.

V gene TRBV28 combines with J gene TRBJ2-7; D is uncertain. Between the trimmed V and J ends, which lost 3 bases and 7 bases, there was a span of 7 bases. CDR1 is MDHEN, CDR2 SYDVKM, per germline. The CDR3 loop spans 11 amino acids. CDR3 nucleotide sequence: TGTGCCAGCAGTTTGACCGGGGAGCAGTACTTC. Encoded protein: CASSLTGEQYF. The full variable domain, in which reference TRBV28 and TRBJ2-7 provide the parts outside the CDR3, is DVKVTQSSRYLVKRTGEKVFLECVQDMDHENMFWYRQDPGLGLRLIYFSYDVKMKEKGDIPEGYSVSREKKERFSLILESASTNQTSMYLCASSLTGEQYFGPGTRLTVT.

The chain employs TRBV29-1 and TRBJ2-1; unclear D gene. Germline loops: CDR1 SQVTM, CDR2 ANQGSEA. The V end was cut by 4 bases, the J end by 4 bases, with 8 bases between. The CDR3 is made up of 12 amino acids. CDR3 residues: CSVVSVYNEQFF. The CDR3 nucleotides are TGCAGCGTTGTCAGTGTGTACAATGAGCAGTTCTTC.

This chain joins TRBV7-2 and TRBJ2-5; 7 bases align to TRBD2. With V trimmed by 5 bases and J by 5 bases, 11 bases remained unmatched. Germline CDR1 is SGHTA and CDR2 is FQGNSA. The CDR3 runs to 15 residues. CDR3 bases: TGTGCCAGCAGCCCCATGGGAGCGGGGAGTGAGACCCAGTACTTC. It encodes CASSPMGAGSETQYF.

This chain connects TRBV9 to TRBJ1-2; 8 bases map to TRBD1. Losses at the gene ends were 3 bases for V and 4 bases for J; bases not matched to a gene: 5. There are 14 residues in the CDR3. CDR1 is SGDLS, CDR2 YYNGEE, per germline. The CDR3 coding sequence is TGTGCCAGCAGCGGAAGGACAGGGCGCTATGGCTACACCTTC. Its protein is CASSGRTGRYGYTF.

The genes are TRBV7-3 and TRBJ1-1; maybe TRBD1 (5 bases). CDR1 and CDR2 from the germline V gene are SGHTA and FQGTGA. The CDR3 is made up of 14 amino acids. Trimming pared 5 bases from V and 4 bases from J, leaving 14 bases between. The CDR3 sequence: CASSPGVRVTEAFF. DNA for the CDR3: TGTGCCAGCAGCCCGGGGGTCAGGGTCACTGAAGCTTTCTTT.

The V gene is TRBV4-2, the J gene TRBJ1-6; 7 bases are a match to TRBD1. Trimming removed 6 bases from V and 4 bases from J; junction bases left unmatched: 6. Looked up from germline, CDR1 is LGHNA and CDR2 is YNFKEQ. This CDR3 is built from 15 residues. In nucleotides, the CDR3 is TGTGCCAGCAGACGTACAGGGGTGTATAATTCACCCCTCCACTTT. Translating it yields CASRRTGVYNSPLHF.

The chain couples TRBV19 to TRBJ2-1; 12 positions agree with TRBD2. J lost 0 bases, V lost 7 bases, and 16 bases had no gene match. This CDR3 has 20 residues. Germline CDR1 reads LNHDA; CDR2 reads SQIVND (reference sequence). CDR3 residues: CASTPIGLAGGRSSYNEQFF. The CDR3 region has the DNA TGTGCCAGTACCCCCATCGGGCTAGCGGGGGGGCGGAGCTCCTACAATGAGCAGTTCTTC.

This clone is a singleton in its sample. This chain links TRBV27 with TRBJ2-1; D is uncertain. Germline CDR1 MNHEY, CDR2 SMNVEV (reference sequence). This CDR3 is built from 14 residues. Trimming took off 5 bases at V and 7 bases at J, with 15 bases between the two ends. This CDR3 reads CASSPTGKRNEQFF. The CDR3 coding sequence is TGTGCCAGCAGTCCCACGGGTAAAAGGAATGAGCAGTTCTTC.

The V call is TRBV10-2, the J call TRBJ2-7; TRBD2 aligns across 12 bases. The germline gives CDR1 WSHSY, CDR2 SAAADI. The V gene end was trimmed by 5 bases and the J gene end by 7 bases; junction bases not matched to a gene: 9. The CDR3 sequence is 15 residues long. The CDR3 DNA reads TGCGCCAGCAGTATCGCTAGCGGGAGGGCCGGTGAGCAGTACTTC. It codes for CASSIASGRAGEQYF.

This chain uses TRBV12-5 with TRBJ1-1, with TRBD1 matching over 9 bases. V trimming: 7 bases; J trimming: 12 bases; junction bases outside the gene matches: 9. This CDR3 region has 12 residues. Germline-derived CDR1 and CDR2 are LGHNT and FRNRAP. CDR3 protein: CASAIDRGRTFF. CDR3 DNA: TGTGCTAGTGCAATAGACAGGGGGAGGACTTTCTTT.

V gene TRBV5-8 combines with J gene TRBJ1-4, with 8 bases aligning to TRBD1. The CDR3 loop spans 15 amino acids. Germline CDR1 and CDR2: SGHTS and YDEGEE. Unmatched junction bases numbered 8, after V lost 3 bases and J lost 7 bases. CDR3 loop: CASSSPGQASEKLFF. The DNA of the CDR3 is TGTGCCAGCAGCTCGCCGGGACAGGCCTCTGAAAAACTGTTTTTT.

The CDR3 reads CASSLLKLEETQYF. Written as DNA, the CDR3 is TGTGCCAGCAGTTTACTAAAACTTGAAGAGACCCAGTACTTC. The gene calls are TRBV28 and TRBJ2-5; D uncertain. V dropped 2 bases and J dropped 3 bases, with 10 bases sitting between them. Germline-derived CDR1 and CDR2 are MDHEN and SYDVKM. The CDR3 loop spans 14 amino acids.

This chain connects TRBV5-1 to TRBJ2-5; D may be TRBD2 (5 bases). The ends were cut back, 5 bases at V and 3 bases at J, with 5 bases in the middle. This CDR3 is built from 11 residues. Germline loops: CDR1 SGHRS, CDR2 YFSETQ. Here the CDR3 reads CASRREETQYF. In nucleotides, the CDR3 is TGCGCCAGCAGGAGGGAAGAGACCCAGTACTTC. The entire variable domain, with the rest obtained from reference TRBV5-1 and TRBJ2-5, is as follows: KAGVTQTPRYLIKTRGQQVTLSCSPISGHRSVSWYQQTPGQGLQFLFEYFSETQRNKGNFPGRFSGRQFSNSRSEMNVSTLELGDSALYLCASRREETQYFGPGTRLLVL.

This rearrangement joins TRBV9 to TRBJ2-1, with unresolved D. V lost 0 bases, J lost 6 bases, and 13 bases lay in between. The CDR3 length is 15 residues. The germline gives CDR1 SGDLS, CDR2 YYNGEE. CDR3 nucleotides: TGTGCCAGCAGCGTAGACCCGACACGCTCCAATGAGCAGTTCTTC. It encodes CASSVDPTRSNEQFF.

The chain combines TRBV19 with TRBJ2-7; TRBD2 aligns across 16 bases. Germline V gene data show CDR1 as LNHDA and CDR2 as SQIVND (reference sequence). With 4 bases clipped from V and 5 bases from J, the junction kept 11 bases outside the gene matches. The CDR3 length is 18 residues. As DNA, the CDR3 is TGTGCCAGTAGTACAGGCCGCGGGACTAGCGGGAGGGCCCACGAGCAGTACTTC. This sequence encodes CASSTGRGTSGRAHEQYF.

The chain employs TRBV6-1 and TRBJ1-5, with D possibly being TRBD1 (5 bases). This CDR3 is built from 15 residues. Germline assignment: CDR1 MNHNS and CDR2 SASEGT. V was shortened by 4 bases and J by 0 bases, with 10 bases between the two germline ends. The chain's CDR3 is CASSAKGPSNQPQHF. CDR3 sequence (DNA): TGTGCCAGCAGTGCTAAGGGGCCTAGCAATCAGCCCCAGCATTTT.

This clone was observed once. The rearrangement uses TRBV19 and TRBJ2-1; 12 nucleotides agree with TRBD2. Germline CDR1 and CDR2: LNHDA and SQIVND (reference sequence). V dropped 4 bases and J dropped 8; count of bases not matched to a gene: 6. The CDR3 runs 15 residues. This chain's CDR3 is CASSRTSGDGDEQFF. CDR3 nucleotide sequence: TGTGCCAGTAGTAGGACTAGCGGGGATGGGGATGAGCAGTTCTTC.

The chain employs TRBV11-1 and TRBJ1-1; D gene unclear. The CDR3 sequence is 12 residues long. V shed 2 bases and J shed 10 bases, with 11 bases lying between them. Germline assignment: CDR1 SGHAT and CDR2 FQDESV (reference sequence). The DNA of the CDR3 is TGTGCCAGCAGCTTAAACGGTGACATAGCTTTCTTT. Protein product: CASSLNGDIAFF.

This clone was observed once. The V call is TRBV28, the J call TRBJ1-2; 9 bases match TRBD1. The CDR3 covers 15 residues. Unmatched junction bases numbered 11, after V lost 4 bases and J lost 8 bases. Germline V CDR1 and CDR2: MDHEN, SYDVKM. The CDR3 protein is CASSWGQGITRGYTF. The CDR3, as DNA: TGTGCCAGCAGTTGGGGACAGGGAATCACGAGAGGCTACACCTTC.

This chain uses TRBV5-4 with TRBJ1-1; no clear D. The CDR3 extends over 14 amino acids. The germline gives CDR1 SGHNT, CDR2 YYREEE (reference sequence). Trimming took 2 bases from V and 0 from J, leaving 8 bases between them. The CDR3 is CASSFGRMNTEAFF. DNA of the CDR3: TGTGCCAGCAGCTTTGGCCGCATGAACACTGAAGCTTTCTTT.

The chain recombines TRBV4-2 with TRBJ1-3; a possible D gene is TRBD1 (6 bases). The germline gives CDR1 LGHNA, CDR2 YNFKEQ. This CDR3 has 13 residues. The V and J ends lost 2 bases and 8 bases respectively, with 10 bases between them. CDR3 sequence reads: CASSQREGDTIYF. CDR3 in DNA: TGTGCCAGCAGCCAACGGGAGGGGGACACCATATATTTT.

This chain's CDR3 is CAWDLRVLGTDTQYF. CDR3 DNA sequence: TGTGCCTGGGATCTTCGGGTTCTCGGCACAGATACGCAGTATTTT. This chain uses TRBV30 with TRBJ2-3; D is ambiguous. Looked up from germline, CDR1 is GTSNPN and CDR2 is SVGIG (reference sequence). CDR3 length equals 15 residues. The V end lost 5 bases, the J end lost 1 base, and 16 bases lay between the germline ends.

This chain links TRBV11-2 with TRBJ2-1, with 11 bases lining up with TRBD1. Unmatched junction bases numbered 9, after V lost 4 bases and J lost 4 bases. This CDR3 contains 17 residues. Germline CDR1 reads SGHAT; CDR2 reads FQNNGV. The CDR3 spells CASSSTRTGGLYNEQFF. DNA for the CDR3: TGTGCCAGCAGCTCTACACGGACAGGGGGCTTATACAATGAGCAGTTCTTC.

The chain employs TRBV30 and TRBJ1-2; D unclear. The CDR3 loop spans 13 amino acids. Between the trimmed V and J ends, which lost 2 bases and 4 bases, there was a span of 11 bases. Germline V gene sequence: CDR1 GTSNPN, CDR2 SVGIG (reference sequence). CDR3 sequence reads: CAWSPSTGYGYTF. CDR3 in DNA: TGTGCCTGGAGTCCCTCGACGGGCTATGGCTACACCTTC.

The chain links TRBV28 to TRBJ1-1; 8 bases agree with TRBD1. Germline trimming cut 2 bases from V and 1 base from J; bases unmatched to any gene: 3. Per the germline V gene, CDR1 is MDHEN and CDR2 is SYDVKM. The CDR3 runs to 15 residues. DNA of the CDR3: TGTGCCAGCAGTTTACCTGGGACAGGGAACACTGAAGCTTTCTTT. This codes for CASSLPGTGNTEAFF.

This chain uses TRBV6-1 with TRBJ1-4; 9 bases line up with TRBD1. Germline lookup yields CDR1 MNHNS and CDR2 SASEGT. The CDR3 loop spans 15 amino acids. The J segment lost 7 bases and the V segment lost 4 bases, leaving 7 bases of the junction unmatched. The CDR3 here is CASSGGTGKGEKLFF. In DNA form, the CDR3 reads TGTGCCAGCAGTGGAGGGACAGGGAAGGGTGAAAAACTGTTTTTT.